One sample yielded the 6 T cell receptor beta chains listed below, sequenced in a study of shared clonotypes between healthy human individuals. This table comes from immunoSEQ multiplex PCR, and its TCRdb copy is limited to in-frame clones, with some not included. The sample includes 490,000 or so clones, around 80% seen only once; the top ten take roughly 13%. The sequencing input was PBMCs. The source is a middle-aged woman in good health. Some clones in this sample may be carry-over from other donors' samples.

The V and J genes are TRBV7-9 and TRBJ2-7, with 10 bases that match TRBD2. CDR1 and CDR2 from the germline V gene are SEHNR and FQNEAQ (reference sequence). V lost 3 bases, J lost 6 bases, and 14 bases stayed unmatched. The CDR3 consists of 17 residues. CDR3 in amino acids: CASSFERGASGRAEQYF. Written as DNA, the CDR3 is TGTGCCAGCAGCTTCGAGCGGGGAGCCAGCGGGAGGGCCGAGCAGTACTTC.

The V and J genes are TRBV9 and TRBJ2-1; the D gene is possibly TRBD2 (5 bases). The CDR3 has 15 amino acids. The V end lost 0 bases, the J end lost 8 bases, and 15 bases lay between the germline ends. CDR1 is SGDLS, CDR2 YYNGEE, per germline. The CDR3 bases are TGTGCCAGCAGCGTAGCGTCTGGACTTGCAGATGAGCAGTTCTTC. It encodes CASSVASGLADEQFF.

This chain uses TRBV18 with TRBJ2-3; tentatively, D is TRBD1 or TRBD2 (7 bases each). CDR3 length equals 17 residues. V was trimmed by 3 bases and J by 3 bases, leaving 19 bases between them. Per the germline V gene, CDR1 is KGHSH and CDR2 is LQKENI. The CDR3 DNA is TGTGCCAGCTCACCTCCCAGGGGGGGGCGCTTAACAGATACGCAGTATTTT. It specifies CASSPPRGGRLTDTQYF. The full variable domain, its missing parts supplied by reference TRBV18 and TRBJ2-3, is NAGVMQNPRHLVRRRGQEARLRCSPMKGHSHVYWYRQLPEEGLKFMVYLQKENIIDESGMPKERFSAEFPKEGPSILRIQQVVRGDSAAYFCASSPPRGGRLTDTQYFGPGTRLTVL.

About this clone: This CDR3 is also generated by other DNA sequences in the sample. The rearrangement joins TRBV5-1 to TRBJ2-1; the match to TRBD2 covers 10 bases. CDR1 is SGHRS and CDR2 is YFSETQ in the germline V gene. This CDR3 is 15 amino acids long. Losses at the gene ends were 0 bases for V and 8 bases for J; bases not matched to a gene: 5. The CDR3 nucleotides read TGCGCCAGCAGCTTGGGTCTAGCGGGAGTTGATGAGCAGTTCTTC. Amino acids: CASSLGLAGVDEQFF. The entire variable domain, with the rest obtained from reference TRBV5-1 and TRBJ2-1, is as follows: KAGVTQTPRYLIKTRGQQVTLSCSPISGHRSVSWYQQTPGQGLQFLFEYFSETQRNKGNFPGRFSGRQFSNSRSEMNVSTLELGDSALYLCASSLGLAGVDEQFFGPGTRLTVL.

The chain couples TRBV30 to TRBJ2-5; no firm D call. The germline V gene encodes CDR1 GTSNPN and CDR2 SVGIG (reference sequence). The V gene lost 1 base and the J gene lost 7 bases, with 4 bases spanning the gap. The CDR3 runs to 10 residues. The CDR3 DNA reads TGTGCCTGGAGTGGCTGGACCCAGTACTTC. Translation: CAWSGWTQYF.

The chain couples TRBV21-1 to TRBJ2-7; TRBD2, as called in the table, went unchecked against the DNA. TRBV21-1 is a listed pseudogene. The CDR3 contains 15 residues. Here the CDR3 reads CASSMTRRGTGEQYF. The CDR3 DNA reads as TGTGCCAGCAGCATGACTAGAAGGGGAACGGGCGAGCAGTACTTC.